The present entry profiles one T cell receptor (beta chain) with its context. Antigen specificity is unknown. This sample is drawn from a study of T cells in localized non-small cell lung cancer. Regarding the study as a whole: Researchers found a median around 50 of the top 100 tumor clones in adjacent lung. Adjacent uninvolved lung tissue had the highest T cell clonality, exceeding tumor.

Looked up from germline, CDR1 is MNHNS and CDR2 is SASEGT. Between the trimmed V and J ends, which lost 6 bases and 10 bases, there was a span of 12 bases. The length of the CDR3 is 11 residues. Generated by immunoSEQ multiplex PCR, the TCRdb table keeps only in-frame clones and is missing some. This table holds 90,000 to 95,000 clones, approximately 86% found once. The sample was peripheral blood, taken before any cancer treatment. The J gene is TRBJ1-1, the V gene TRBV6-1, with D unresolved. The sequence was obtained from a man between 40 and 70 years old with stage I squamous cell lung carcinoma. CDR3 region: CASSQLLVAFF. The DNA of the CDR3 is TGTGCCAGCAGCCAACTACTGGTAGCTTTCTTT.